The entry that follows covers one T cell receptor (beta chain) sequence. Repertoires were generated with immunoSEQ multiplex PCR, while TCRdb's copy carries only in-frame clones and drops some. The sample lists fewer than 200,000 clones; 70% to 85% were seen once. This sample was taken from a study of cytotoxic CD8 clonotypes in ibrutinib-treated CLL. Germline CDR1 and CDR2: MNHNS and SASEGT. The CDR3 length is 16 residues. Trimming left V 4 bases short and J 0 bases short, with 15 bases between. Sequences were derived from PBMCs, sampled after 24 months of ibrutinib treatment. This TCR derives from a human donor with chronic lymphocytic leukemia. This chain joins TRBV6-1 and TRBJ1-1, with D unresolved. The CDR3 is CASSVNYNQLNTEAFF. The CDR3 DNA reads TGTGCCAGCAGTGTAAATTATAACCAGTTGAACACTGAAGCTTTCTTT.